These 6 T cell receptor beta chains were all obtained from the same sample, sequenced in a study of T cell responses to AZD1222 COVID-19 vaccine. Some clones are missing from TCRdb's copy, which holds only in-frame ones; the method was immunoSEQ multiplex PCR. Of 110,000 or so clones detected, 80% to 90% appear once; the ten largest clones hold about 4%. The sample here was peripheral blood, taken 28 days after the second AZD1222 dose. The receptors here all came from an adult who received the AZD1222 COVID-19 vaccine.

The V call is TRBV7-6, the J call TRBJ2-1; tentative D call: TRBD2 (6 bases). The germline V and J ends were trimmed by 0 bases and 7 bases, with 19 bases remaining between them. CDR3 length: 17 residues. Germline CDR1 is SGHVS and CDR2 is FNYEAQ. In nucleotides, the CDR3 is TGTGCCAGCAGCTTAGCCCCGCTGACGGGAGCTCAAAATGAGCAGTTCTTC. Its protein is CASSLAPLTGAQNEQFF.

V gene TRBV25-1 combines with J gene TRBJ2-3; the match to TRBD1 covers 8 bases. This CDR3 is built from 16 residues. Unmatched junction bases numbered 13, after V lost 5 bases and J lost 6 bases. Germline V gene lookup returns CDR1 MGHDK and CDR2 SYGVNS. The CDR3: CASSRDRNPLGDTQYF. The DNA of the CDR3 is TGTGCCAGCAGTCGGGACAGGAACCCCTTAGGGGATACGCAGTATTTT.

In DNA, the CDR3 is TGTGCCACCAGTGAAAAGGGACAGGGGTACTACAATGAGCAGTTCTTC. It yields the protein CATSEKGQGYYNEQFF. This chain connects TRBV24-1 to TRBJ2-1; 10 positions agree with TRBD1. Per the germline V gene, CDR1 is KGHDR and CDR2 is SFDVKD. The CDR3 length is 16 residues. Germline trimming cut 4 bases from V and 3 bases from J; bases unmatched to any gene: 5.

This clone has only a few counts. The chain has TRBV10-3 and TRBJ2-2; D remains unclear. The V gene's germline CDR1 is ENHRY and CDR2 SYGVKD. Trimming left V 0 bases short and J 5 bases short, with 4 bases between. This CDR3 region has 13 residues. In nucleotides, the CDR3 is TGTGCCATCAGTGAGTCTTTTACCGGGGAGCTGTTTTTT. Translation gives CAISESFTGELFF.

The chain has TRBV15 and TRBJ1-2, with 11 bases matching TRBD1. V was clipped by 5 bases and J by 4 bases; unmatched bases: 9. This CDR3 has 16 amino acids. CDR1 is LNHNV and CDR2 is YYDKDF in the germline V gene (reference sequence). In DNA form, the CDR3 reads TGTGCCACCAGCCGCACCGGACAGGGGGCTCGCTATGGCTACACCTTC. Its translation: CATSRTGQGARYGYTF.

The chain employs TRBV14 and TRBJ1-2; D not resolved. With 0 bases removed from V and 4 bases from J, the gap between germline ends came to 9 bases. The germline gives CDR1 SGHDN, CDR2 FVKESK. This CDR3 is 14 amino acids long. The CDR3 nucleotides read TGTGCCAGCAGCCAAGATAGGGCTCTCTATGGCTACACCTTC. Protein sequence: CASSQDRALYGYTF.